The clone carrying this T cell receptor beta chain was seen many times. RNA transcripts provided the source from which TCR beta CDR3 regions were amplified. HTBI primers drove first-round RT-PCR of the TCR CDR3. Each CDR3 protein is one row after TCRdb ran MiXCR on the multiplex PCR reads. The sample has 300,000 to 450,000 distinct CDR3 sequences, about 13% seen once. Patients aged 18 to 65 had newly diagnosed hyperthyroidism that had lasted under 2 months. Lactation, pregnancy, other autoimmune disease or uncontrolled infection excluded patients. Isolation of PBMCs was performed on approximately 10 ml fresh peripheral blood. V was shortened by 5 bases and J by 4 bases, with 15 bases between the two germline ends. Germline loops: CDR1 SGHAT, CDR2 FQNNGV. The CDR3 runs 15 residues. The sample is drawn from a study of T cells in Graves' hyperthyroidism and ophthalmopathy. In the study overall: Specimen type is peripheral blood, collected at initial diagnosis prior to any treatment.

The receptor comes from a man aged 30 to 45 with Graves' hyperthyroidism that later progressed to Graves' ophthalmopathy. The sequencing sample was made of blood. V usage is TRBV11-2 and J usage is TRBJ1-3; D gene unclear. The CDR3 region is CASSLRGLAGNTIYF. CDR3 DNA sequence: TGTGCCAGCAGCCTAAGAGGGCTCGCGGGAAACACCATATATTTT.